This T cell receptor (beta chain) is drawn from a study of early T cells in non-severe SARS-CoV-2 infection. This clonotype was counted many times. The CDR3 runs to 12 residues. The V end lost 5 bases, the J end lost 8 bases, and 10 bases lay between the germline ends. Germline V gene sequence: CDR1 SGHTA, CDR2 FQGNSA. Unique molecular identifiers were affixed to single, distinct cDNA molecules. MiXCR, run by TCRdb on the 5' RACE reads, gives a single entry per CDR3 protein. The sample lists 50,000 or so distinct CDR3 sequences; roughly 13% were seen once. Sequences were obtained from whole blood. This TCR was sampled from an adult who was a healthcare worker with PCR-confirmed SARS-CoV-2 infection or an uninfected control (not recorded which). The chain has TRBV7-2 and TRBJ2-1; maybe TRBD1 (6 bases). The CDR3 loop reads CASSQGWYEQFF. The CDR3 nucleotides read TGTGCCAGCAGCCAGGGGTGGTATGAGCAGTTCTTC.